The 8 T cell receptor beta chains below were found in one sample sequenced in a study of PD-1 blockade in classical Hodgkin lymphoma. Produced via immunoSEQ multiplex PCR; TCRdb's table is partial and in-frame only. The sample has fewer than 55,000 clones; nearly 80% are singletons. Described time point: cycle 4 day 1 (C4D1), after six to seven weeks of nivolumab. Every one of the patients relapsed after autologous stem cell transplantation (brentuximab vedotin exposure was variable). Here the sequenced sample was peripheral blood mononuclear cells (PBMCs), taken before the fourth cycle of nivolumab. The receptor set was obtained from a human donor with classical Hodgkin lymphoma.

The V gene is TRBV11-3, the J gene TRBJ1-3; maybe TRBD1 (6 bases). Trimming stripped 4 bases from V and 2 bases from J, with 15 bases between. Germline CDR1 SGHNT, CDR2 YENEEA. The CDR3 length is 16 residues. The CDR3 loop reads CASSSSRDNPGNTIYF. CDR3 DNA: TGTGCCAGCAGCTCCTCCCGGGACAATCCTGGAAACACCATATATTTT.

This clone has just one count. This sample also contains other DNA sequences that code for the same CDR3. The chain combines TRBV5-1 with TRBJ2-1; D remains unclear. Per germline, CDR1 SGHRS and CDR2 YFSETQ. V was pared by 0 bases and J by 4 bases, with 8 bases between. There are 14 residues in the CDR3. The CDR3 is CASSLGTIYNEQFF. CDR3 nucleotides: TGCGCCAGCAGCTTGGGTACAATTTACAATGAGCAGTTCTTC.

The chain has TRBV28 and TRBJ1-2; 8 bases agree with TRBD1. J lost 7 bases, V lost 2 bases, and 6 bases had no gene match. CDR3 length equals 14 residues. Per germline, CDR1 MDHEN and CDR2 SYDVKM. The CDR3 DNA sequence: TGTGCCAGCAGTTTAGATCGGACAGGGATTGGCTACACCTTC. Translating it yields CASSLDRTGIGYTF.

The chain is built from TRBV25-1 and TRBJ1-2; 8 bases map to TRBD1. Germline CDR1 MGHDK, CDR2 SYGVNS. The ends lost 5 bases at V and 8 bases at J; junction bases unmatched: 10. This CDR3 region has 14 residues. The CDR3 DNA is TGTGCCAGCAGTCCTCTGGACAGGGTGAGGGGCTACACCTTC. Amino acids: CASSPLDRVRGYTF.

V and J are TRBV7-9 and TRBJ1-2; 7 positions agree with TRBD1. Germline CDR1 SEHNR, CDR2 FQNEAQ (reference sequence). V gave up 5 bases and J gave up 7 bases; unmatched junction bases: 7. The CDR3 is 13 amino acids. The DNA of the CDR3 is TGTGCCAGCAGCGAATTGAGGGGGCTTGGCTACACCTTC. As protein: CASSELRGLGYTF.

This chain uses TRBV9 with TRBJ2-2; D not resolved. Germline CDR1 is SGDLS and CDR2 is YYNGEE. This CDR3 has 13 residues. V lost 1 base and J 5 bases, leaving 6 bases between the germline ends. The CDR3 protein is CASSVFATGELFF. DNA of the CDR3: TGTGCCAGCAGCGTATTTGCTACCGGGGAGCTGTTTTTT.

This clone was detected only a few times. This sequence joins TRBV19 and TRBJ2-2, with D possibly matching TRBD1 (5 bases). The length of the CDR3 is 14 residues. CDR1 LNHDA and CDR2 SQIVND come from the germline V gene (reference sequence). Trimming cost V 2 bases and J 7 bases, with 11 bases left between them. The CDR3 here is CASSIWGLDGELFF. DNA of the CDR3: TGTGCCAGTAGTATATGGGGCCTGGACGGGGAGCTGTTTTTT.

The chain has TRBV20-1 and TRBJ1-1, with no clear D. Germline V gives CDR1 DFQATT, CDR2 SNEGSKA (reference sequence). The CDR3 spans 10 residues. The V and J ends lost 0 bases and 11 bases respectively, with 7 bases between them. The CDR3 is CSARDTQAFF. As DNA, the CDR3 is TGCAGTGCTAGAGATACCCAGGCTTTCTTT.